This T cell receptor beta chain originates from a study of Graves' ophthalmopathy and Graves' hyperthyroidism. Whole-study results and caveats: In predicting ophthalmopathy progression, the model reached 70.59% sensitivity and around 72% specificity. Researchers report that a 13-signature model separated ophthalmopathy from stable hyperthyroidism, posting around 86% sensitivity and about 80% specificity.

On this clonotype itself: Its antigen remains unidentified.

TCR beta CDR3 amplification used RNA transcripts. Investigators did first-round RT-PCR with HTBI primers, then second-round multiplex PCR. TCRdb itself ran the multiplex PCR reads through MiXCR, one entry per CDR3 protein. The sample yields some 47,000 distinct CDR3 sequences, around 48% seen once. The germline gives CDR1 ENHRY, CDR2 SYGVKD. The CDR3 is 13 amino acids. The ends were cut back, 4 bases at V and 8 bases at J, with 11 bases in the middle. Ophthalmopathy cases showed moderate-to-severe activity, scoring CAS ≥3 and NOSPECS ≥4, with duration under 3 months. Among the exclusions were patients with other autoimmune diseases, uncontrolled infections, pregnancy or lactation.

The sample was peripheral blood. This TCR was sampled from an adult man with Graves' ophthalmopathy. The chain recombines TRBV10-3 with TRBJ2-2, with D possibly matching TRBD2 (5 bases). The CDR3: CAISGGRGGELFF. In DNA form, the CDR3 reads TGTGCCATCAGTGGCGGACGCGGGGGGGAGCTGTTTTTT.